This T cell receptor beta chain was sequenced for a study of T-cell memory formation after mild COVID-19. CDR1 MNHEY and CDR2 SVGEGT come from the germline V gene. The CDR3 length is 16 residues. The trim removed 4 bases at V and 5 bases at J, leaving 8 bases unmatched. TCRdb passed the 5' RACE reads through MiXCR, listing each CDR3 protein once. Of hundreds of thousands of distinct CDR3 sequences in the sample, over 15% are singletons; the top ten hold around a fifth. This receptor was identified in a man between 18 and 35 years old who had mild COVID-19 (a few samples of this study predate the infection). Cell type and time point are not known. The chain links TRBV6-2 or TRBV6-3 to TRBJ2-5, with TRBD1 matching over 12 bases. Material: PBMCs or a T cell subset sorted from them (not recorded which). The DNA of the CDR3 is TGTGCCAGCAGTTCCCCGGGACAGGGGGCTTGGGAGACCCAGTACTTC. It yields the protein CASSSPGQGAWETQYF.